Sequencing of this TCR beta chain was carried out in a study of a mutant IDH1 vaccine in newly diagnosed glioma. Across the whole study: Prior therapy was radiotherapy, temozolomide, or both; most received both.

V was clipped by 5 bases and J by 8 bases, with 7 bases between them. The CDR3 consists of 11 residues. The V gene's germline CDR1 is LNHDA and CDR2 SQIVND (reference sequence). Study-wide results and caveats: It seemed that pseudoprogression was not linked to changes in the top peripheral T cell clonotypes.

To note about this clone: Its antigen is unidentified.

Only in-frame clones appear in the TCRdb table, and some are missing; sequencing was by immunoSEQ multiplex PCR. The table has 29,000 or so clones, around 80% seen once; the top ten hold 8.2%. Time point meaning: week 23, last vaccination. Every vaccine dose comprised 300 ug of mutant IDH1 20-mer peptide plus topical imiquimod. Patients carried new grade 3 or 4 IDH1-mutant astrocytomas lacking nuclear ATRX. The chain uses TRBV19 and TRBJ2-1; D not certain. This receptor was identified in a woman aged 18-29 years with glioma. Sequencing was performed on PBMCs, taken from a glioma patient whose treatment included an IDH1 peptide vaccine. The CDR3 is CASSESYEQFF. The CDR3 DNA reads TGTGCCAGTAGTGAGAGCTATGAGCAGTTCTTC.